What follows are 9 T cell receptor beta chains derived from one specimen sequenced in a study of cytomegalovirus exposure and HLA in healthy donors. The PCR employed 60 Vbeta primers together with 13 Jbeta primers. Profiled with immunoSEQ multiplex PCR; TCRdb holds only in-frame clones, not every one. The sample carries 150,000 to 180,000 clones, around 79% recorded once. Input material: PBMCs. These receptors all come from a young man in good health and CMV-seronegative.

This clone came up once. In DNA, the CDR3 is TGCAGTGCAAAACAGGGCTACGAGCAGTACTTC. It encodes CSAKQGYEQYF. This chain links TRBV20-1 with TRBJ2-7, with a tentative D call TRBD1 (6 bases). Trimming stripped 6 bases from V and 3 bases from J, with 9 bases between. The CDR3 length is 11 residues. Germline-derived CDR1 and CDR2 are DFQATT and SNEGSKA (reference sequence).

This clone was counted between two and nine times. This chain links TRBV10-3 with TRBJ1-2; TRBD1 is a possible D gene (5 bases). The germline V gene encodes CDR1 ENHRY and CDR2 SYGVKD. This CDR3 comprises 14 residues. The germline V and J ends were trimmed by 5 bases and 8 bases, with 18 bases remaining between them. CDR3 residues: CAISQGLPEDGYTF. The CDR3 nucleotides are TGTGCCATCAGTCAGGGACTGCCTGAGGACGGCTACACCTTC.

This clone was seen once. CDR3: CASSERRGLTNEKLFF. For the CDR3, the DNA is TGTGCCAGCAGTGAACGCAGGGGGCTTACAAATGAAAAACTGTTTTTT. V usage is TRBV25-1 and J usage is TRBJ1-4, with 8 bases aligning to TRBD1. J lost 5 bases, V lost 2 bases, and 7 bases had no gene match. The CDR3 runs 16 residues. The germline V gene encodes CDR1 MGHDK and CDR2 SYGVNS.

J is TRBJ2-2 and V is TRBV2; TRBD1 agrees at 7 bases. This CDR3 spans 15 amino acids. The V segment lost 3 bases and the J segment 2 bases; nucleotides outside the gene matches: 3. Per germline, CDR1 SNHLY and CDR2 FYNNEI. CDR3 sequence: CASSEDRSNTGELFF. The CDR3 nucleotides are TGTGCCAGCAGTGAGGACAGGTCAAACACCGGGGAGCTGTTTTTT.

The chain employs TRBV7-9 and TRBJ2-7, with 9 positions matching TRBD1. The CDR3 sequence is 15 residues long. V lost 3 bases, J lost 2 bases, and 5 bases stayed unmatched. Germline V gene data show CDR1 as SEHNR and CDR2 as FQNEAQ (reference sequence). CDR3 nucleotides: TGTGCCAGCAGCTTGGACAGGGGCGGTACCTACGAGCAGTACTTC. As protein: CASSLDRGGTYEQYF.

The CDR3 loop reads CASSTWTFRHTEAFF. The DNA for the CDR3 is TGTGCCAGTAGTACCTGGACTTTTAGGCACACTGAAGCTTTCTTT. The gene calls are TRBV19 and TRBJ1-1, with D unresolved. This CDR3 contains 15 residues. Per germline, CDR1 LNHDA and CDR2 SQIVND (reference sequence). V was trimmed by 4 bases and J by 3 bases, leaving 15 bases between them.

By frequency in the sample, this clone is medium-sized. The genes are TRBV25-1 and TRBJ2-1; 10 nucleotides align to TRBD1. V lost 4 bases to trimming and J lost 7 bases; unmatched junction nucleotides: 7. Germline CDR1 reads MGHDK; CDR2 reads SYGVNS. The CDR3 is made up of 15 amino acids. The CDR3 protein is CASSGGTGEVNEQFF. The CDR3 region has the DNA TGTGCCAGCAGTGGGGGGACAGGGGAGGTGAATGAGCAGTTCTTC.

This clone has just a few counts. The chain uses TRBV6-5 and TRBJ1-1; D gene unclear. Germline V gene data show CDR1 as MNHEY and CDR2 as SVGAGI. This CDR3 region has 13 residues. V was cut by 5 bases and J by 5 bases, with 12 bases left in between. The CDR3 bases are TGTGCCAGCAGTCTTTCCTTGTCTACTGAAGCTTTCTTT. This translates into CASSLSLSTEAFF.

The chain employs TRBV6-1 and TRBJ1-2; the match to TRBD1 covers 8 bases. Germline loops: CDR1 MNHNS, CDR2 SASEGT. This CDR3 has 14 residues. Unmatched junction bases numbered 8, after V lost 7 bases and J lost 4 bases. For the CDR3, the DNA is TGTGCCAGCACCTCACAGGGGGGTAGCTATGGCTACACCTTC. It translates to CASTSQGGSYGYTF.